Shown below are 32 T cell receptor beta chains from a single sample sequenced in a study of OX40 agonist ivuxolimab in advanced cancers. The repertoire was sequenced with immunoSEQ multiplex PCR; TCRdb's copy has only in-frame clones and lacks some. Among some 69,000 clones listed, 80% to 95% were seen once. Sequencing used CD4+ or CD8+ T cells sorted from blood, obtained in a trial of the OX40 agonist ivuxolimab. The receptors derive from an adult with an advanced solid tumor such as melanoma, head and neck, liver or kidney cancer.

This clone was seen only a few times. This chain uses TRBV11-2 with TRBJ2-3, with 12 positions matching TRBD2. V shed 0 bases, J shed 3 bases, and the junction held 7 bases outside the gene matches. The CDR3 is 18 amino acids. From germline, CDR1 is SGHAT and CDR2 FQNNGV. The CDR3, as DNA: TGTGCCAGCAGCTTAGATCCGCTCGGGACTAGCGGGACAGATACGCAGTATTTT. It specifies CASSLDPLGTSGTDTQYF.

This clone appeared once. V and J are TRBV5-4 and TRBJ2-7; D perhaps matches TRBD1 (6 bases). The CDR3 is 19 amino acids. Trimming stripped 4 bases from V and 3 bases from J, with 29 bases between. Germline V gene data show CDR1 as SGHNT and CDR2 as YYREEE (reference sequence). The CDR3 sequence: CASSQESQQGTLQRYEQYF. CDR3 in DNA: TGTGCCAGCAGCCAAGAATCCCAACAGGGAACGCTTCAGCGCTACGAGCAGTACTTC.

The chain couples TRBV11-2 to TRBJ1-2; D is ambiguous. The germline V gene has CDR1 SGHAT and CDR2 FQNNGV. The CDR3 contains 14 residues. The V end lost 1 base, the J end lost 4 bases, and 10 bases lay between the germline ends. The CDR3 coding sequence is TGTGCCAGCAGCTTAGCAGGAGGTGTCTATGGCTACACCTTC. Translating it yields CASSLAGGVYGYTF.

This chain joins TRBV5-1 and TRBJ2-1; D is undetermined. The V end lost 0 bases, the J end lost 8 bases, and 9 bases lay between the germline ends. Germline CDR1 reads SGHRS; CDR2 reads YFSETQ. CDR3 length: 13 residues. The CDR3 sequence: CASSLASVDEQFF. The CDR3 region has the DNA TGCGCCAGCAGCTTGGCCTCCGTTGATGAGCAGTTCTTC. Full variable domain (remainder filled in from reference TRBV5-1 and TRBJ2-1): KAGVTQTPRYLIKTRGQQVTLSCSPISGHRSVSWYQQTPGQGLQFLFEYFSETQRNKGNFPGRFSGRQFSNSRSEMNVSTLELGDSALYLCASSLASVDEQFFGPGTRLTVL.

The CDR3 spells CASISDSRSGNTIYF. The CDR3 nucleotides read TGTGCCAGCATTTCGGACAGCCGCTCTGGAAACACCATATATTTT. V usage is TRBV28 and J usage is TRBJ1-3, with a weak D call TRBD1 (6 bases). With 7 bases removed from V and 0 bases from J, the gap between germline ends came to 13 bases. The germline CDR1 and CDR2 sequences are MDHEN and SYDVKM. The CDR3 is 15 residues long.

CDR3 residues: CASSIVFSGTNTGELFF. CDR3 coding DNA: TGTGCCAGTAGTATAGTTTTCAGCGGGACGAACACCGGGGAGCTGTTTTTT. V and J are TRBV19 and TRBJ2-2; 7 bases are shared with TRBD2. The CDR3 runs to 17 residues. With 1 base clipped from V and 0 bases from J, the junction kept 5 bases outside the gene matches. Germline CDR1 LNHDA, CDR2 SQIVND (reference sequence).

The chain combines TRBV19 with TRBJ2-1; TRBD2 aligns across 7 bases. Germline CDR1 is LNHDA and CDR2 is SQIVND (reference sequence). Unmatched junction bases numbered 11, after V lost 6 bases and J lost 3 bases. The length of the CDR3 is 16 residues. The CDR3 nucleotides are TGTGCCAGTAGCCCCTTAGGGCCTAGCGGCTACAATGAGCAGTTCTTC. Translating it yields CASSPLGPSGYNEQFF.

The chain joins TRBV5-1 to TRBJ2-7; D gene ambiguous. The length of the CDR3 is 14 residues. The germline CDR1 and CDR2 sequences are SGHRS and YFSETQ. V lost 2 bases, J lost 2 bases, and 11 bases lay in between. CDR3: CASSFGLGTYEQYF. The CDR3, as DNA: TGCGCCAGCAGCTTCGGGCTGGGAACCTACGAGCAGTACTTC. The variable domain in full, with the rest retrieved from reference TRBV5-1 and TRBJ2-7, is KAGVTQTPRYLIKTRGQQVTLSCSPISGHRSVSWYQQTPGQGLQFLFEYFSETQRNKGNFPGRFSGRQFSNSRSEMNVSTLELGDSALYLCASSFGLGTYEQYFGPGTRLTVT.

V is TRBV18 and J is TRBJ2-7, with 7 bases fitting TRBD1. There are 13 residues in the CDR3. The V gene end was trimmed by 5 bases and the J gene end by 0 bases; junction bases not matched to a gene: 1. Germline V gives CDR1 KGHSH, CDR2 LQKENI. CDR3 nucleotide sequence: TGTGCCAGCTCAAGGGACAGCTCCTACGAGCAGTACTTC. It yields the protein CASSRDSSYEQYF. Looking up the rest from reference TRBV18 and TRBJ2-7 gives the full variable domain: NAGVMQNPRHLVRRRGQEARLRCSPMKGHSHVYWYRQLPEEGLKFMVYLQKENIIDESGMPKERFSAEFPKEGPSILRIQQVVRGDSAAYFCASSRDSSYEQYFGPGTRLTVT.

The chain couples TRBV5-1 to TRBJ2-1, with D possibly matching TRBD2 (5 bases). This CDR3 is built from 15 residues. CDR1 and CDR2 (germline): SGHRS, YFSETQ. Deletions cut 3 bases from V and 10 bases from J, with 20 bases between. The CDR3 DNA reads TGCGCCAGCAGCTCGGACGGAGGTGGTTCAAGCGAGCAGTTCTTC. Protein sequence: CASSSDGGGSSEQFF.

J is TRBJ2-2 and V is TRBV7-3, with 11 bases matching TRBD2. J was trimmed by 4 bases and V by 5 bases; bases with no gene match: 6. In germline, CDR1 is SGHTA, CDR2 FQGTGA. The CDR3 has 16 amino acids. The CDR3 loop is CASSPALAGGTGELFF. CDR3 coding DNA: TGTGCCAGCAGCCCGGCGCTAGCGGGGGGCACCGGGGAGCTGTTTTTT.

This clone has more than one count but fewer than ten. CDR3 DNA sequence: TGTGCCAGCAGCCCCGGACAGGGGATCTACAATGAGCAGTTCTTC. Translation: CASSPGQGIYNEQFF. V usage is TRBV9 and J usage is TRBJ2-1; 9 bases are shared with TRBD1. Germline values: CDR1 SGDLS, CDR2 YYNGEE. With 4 bases clipped from V and 3 bases from J, the junction kept 5 bases outside the gene matches. The CDR3 has 15 amino acids.

The genes are TRBV5-4 and TRBJ2-5; TRBD1 is a possible D gene (6 bases). CDR3 length equals 16 residues. Germline loops: CDR1 SGHNT, CDR2 YYREEE (reference sequence). Trimming shortened V by 4 bases and J by 4 bases, and 20 bases separated the two germline ends. Here the CDR3 DNA reads TGTGCCAGCAGCCCCCAGGGGAATGGACAGAGAGAGACCCAGTACTTC. Residues: CASSPQGNGQRETQYF. The full variable domain, completed using reference TRBV5-4 and TRBJ2-5, is ETGVTQSPTHLIKTRGQQVTLRCSSQSGHNTVSWYQQALGQGPQFIFQYYREEENGRGNFPPRFSGLQFPNYSSELNVNALELDDSALYLCASSPQGNGQRETQYFGPGTRLLVL.

The gene calls are TRBV18 and TRBJ2-5; 12 bases align to TRBD2. CDR1 and CDR2 (germline): KGHSH, LQKENI. The V and J ends lost 2 bases and 4 bases, in that order; junction bases with no gene match: 2. This CDR3 has 15 residues. Here the CDR3 DNA reads TGTGCCAGCTCACCAACTAGCGGGAGGCCAGAGACCCAGTACTTC. This encodes CASSPTSGRPETQYF.

The chain couples TRBV6-1 to TRBJ1-2; no definite D call. V dropped 0 bases and J dropped 5 bases, with 4 bases sitting between them. Germline V gene lookup returns CDR1 MNHNS and CDR2 SASEGT. The CDR3 length is 12 residues. Written as DNA, the CDR3 is TGTGCCAGCAGTGAAGCGGGGTATGGCTACACCTTC. Its translation: CASSEAGYGYTF.

This chain connects TRBV19 to TRBJ1-2, with D maybe TRBD1 (6 bases). V dropped 2 bases and J dropped 6 bases, with 10 bases sitting between them. Per the germline V gene, CDR1 is LNHDA and CDR2 is SQIVND (reference sequence). The CDR3 extends over 13 amino acids. The CDR3 nucleotides read TGTGCCAGTAGTATACAGGGGTTCCATGGCTACACCTTC. Its translation is CASSIQGFHGYTF.

The V and J genes are TRBV10-2 and TRBJ2-2, with a possible D match to TRBD1 (5 bases). Germline CDR1 is WSHSY and CDR2 is SAAADI. The CDR3 totals 14 residues. The V end was cut by 2 bases, the J end by 3 bases, with 7 bases between. The CDR3, as DNA: TGCGCCAGCAGTGAGCAGGGATACACCGGGGAGCTGTTTTTT. It is translated as CASSEQGYTGELFF.

In this sample, this clone turned up once. The chain links TRBV29-1 to TRBJ2-1; D is possibly TRBD2 (5 bases). In germline, CDR1 is SQVTM, CDR2 ANQGSEA. The length of the CDR3 is 12 residues. Deletions cut 5 bases from V and 6 bases from J, with 11 bases between. This chain's CDR3 is CSVPSRGNEQFF. The CDR3 DNA is TGCAGCGTTCCTTCCCGGGGCAATGAGCAGTTCTTC.

J is TRBJ1-3 and V is TRBV6-1; D call uncertain. The CDR3 has 13 amino acids. V was shortened by 6 bases and J by 2 bases, with 8 bases between the two germline ends. CDR1 and CDR2 (germline): MNHNS, SASEGT. The CDR3: CASRQSPGNTIYF. The DNA for the CDR3 is TGTGCCAGCAGGCAGTCTCCTGGAAACACCATATATTTT.

The chain is built from TRBV2 and TRBJ1-6; 9 bases map to TRBD1. Trimming removed 4 bases from V and 7 bases from J; junction bases left unmatched: 5. Looked up from germline, CDR1 is SNHLY and CDR2 is FYNNEI. The CDR3 consists of 15 residues. CDR3 residues: CASSVGQGQNSPLHF. The CDR3 region has the DNA TGTGCCAGCAGTGTGGGACAGGGCCAAAATTCACCCCTCCACTTT.

This chain links TRBV27 with TRBJ2-7; 9 positions match TRBD2. Unmatched junction bases numbered 3, after V lost 6 bases and J lost 3 bases. The CDR3 covers 13 residues. Germline CDR1 is MNHEY and CDR2 is SMNVEV (reference sequence). CDR3 sequence reads: CASRRLAVYEQYF. Here the CDR3 DNA reads TGTGCCAGCAGACGACTAGCGGTCTACGAGCAGTACTTC.

This clone appeared once. This rearrangement joins TRBV28 to TRBJ1-3; D gene uncertain. Trimming shortened V by 6 bases and J by 0 bases, and 9 bases separated the two germline ends. Germline loops: CDR1 MDHEN, CDR2 SYDVKM. The CDR3 sequence is 14 residues long. The CDR3 DNA follows: TGTGCCAGCAGATCGGACGTCTCTGGAAACACCATATATTTT. The encoded protein is CASRSDVSGNTIYF.

The J gene is TRBJ2-5, the V gene TRBV18, with 9 bases fitting TRBD2. CDR3 length: 17 amino acids. The V gene's germline CDR1 is KGHSH and CDR2 LQKENI. V lost 4 bases, J lost 1 base, and 10 bases stayed unmatched. CDR3 loop: CASSLGRSGSGQETQYF. DNA for the CDR3: TGTGCCAGCTCACTGGGACGTAGCGGGAGCGGCCAAGAGACCCAGTACTTC.

This sequence joins TRBV14 and TRBJ2-4, with D perhaps matching TRBD2 (6 bases). This CDR3 region has 15 residues. CDR1 is SGHDN, CDR2 FVKESK, per germline. The V end lost 4 bases, the J end lost 3 bases, and 13 bases lay between the germline ends. The CDR3 DNA reads TGTGCCAGCAGCCTTGGGGAGGCTGGCAAAAACATTCAGTACTTC. Residues: CASSLGEAGKNIQYF.

The rearrangement links TRBV19 to TRBJ2-4; a weak D match, TRBD1 (6 bases). Germline lookup yields CDR1 LNHDA and CDR2 SQIVND (reference sequence). The CDR3 runs 16 residues. V shed 2 bases and J shed 3 bases, with 14 bases lying between them. CDR3 protein: CASSIIRGWDKNIQYF. Written as DNA, the CDR3 is TGTGCCAGTAGTATAATCAGGGGATGGGACAAAAACATTCAGTACTTC.

The V and J genes are TRBV18 and TRBJ1-5, with D tentatively TRBD1 (6 bases). The CDR3 sequence is 15 residues long. V lost 1 base, J lost 9 bases, and 16 bases lay in between. Germline values: CDR1 KGHSH, CDR2 LQKENI. Here the CDR3 reads CASSPQQGGLMPQHF. CDR3 nucleotide sequence: TGTGCCAGCTCACCACAGCAAGGGGGACTCATGCCCCAGCATTTT. Full variable domain (outside the CDR3, taken from reference TRBV18 and TRBJ1-5): NAGVMQNPRHLVRRRGQEARLRCSPMKGHSHVYWYRQLPEEGLKFMVYLQKENIIDESGMPKERFSAEFPKEGPSILRIQQVVRGDSAAYFCASSPQQGGLMPQHFGDGTRLSIL.

This chain connects TRBV19 to TRBJ2-1, with TRBD2 matching 9 bases. The V segment lost 6 bases and the J segment 3 bases; nucleotides outside the gene matches: 6. Germline CDR1 LNHDA, CDR2 SQIVND (reference sequence). The CDR3 is made up of 15 amino acids. In nucleotides, the CDR3 is TGTGCCAGTAGGAAGCTAGCGGGAAACTACAATGAGCAGTTCTTC. This sequence encodes CASRKLAGNYNEQFF.

This chain connects TRBV6-5 to TRBJ2-1; D unresolved. The germline V and J ends were trimmed by 0 bases and 8 bases, with 8 bases remaining between them. This CDR3 spans 13 amino acids. Germline V gives CDR1 MNHEY, CDR2 SVGAGI. The CDR3 sequence is CASSYSPYDEQFF. In nucleotides, the CDR3 is TGTGCCAGCAGTTACTCTCCATACGATGAGCAGTTCTTC.

The chain joins TRBV2 to TRBJ1-2; D is uncertain. Germline V gives CDR1 SNHLY, CDR2 FYNNEI. The CDR3 runs to 14 residues. With 2 bases removed from V and 5 bases from J, the gap between germline ends came to 12 bases. CDR3 in DNA: TGTGCCAGCAGTGAATTGTTGGGTAATTATGGCTACACCTTC. It yields the protein CASSELLGNYGYTF.

The rearrangement joins TRBV19 to TRBJ2-7; TRBD1 matches 9 bases. Germline loops: CDR1 LNHDA, CDR2 SQIVND (reference sequence). The CDR3 totals 14 residues. With V trimmed by 6 bases and J by 3 bases, 6 bases remained unmatched. The CDR3 spells CASRPGQGYYEQYF. Written as DNA, the CDR3 is TGTGCCAGTAGACCGGGACAGGGATACTACGAGCAGTACTTC.

The V and J genes are TRBV29-1 and TRBJ1-1; D remains unclear. Germline lookup yields CDR1 SQVTM and CDR2 ANQGSEA. The V and J ends lost 7 bases and 1 base respectively, with 10 bases between them. There are 12 residues in the CDR3. As DNA, the CDR3 is TGCAGCGCCGGGTTTAGGAACACTGAAGCTTTCTTT. It yields the protein CSAGFRNTEAFF. The entire variable domain, with the rest obtained from reference TRBV29-1 and TRBJ1-1, is as follows: SAVISQKPSRDICQRGTSLTIQCQVDSQVTMMFWYRQQPGQSLTLIATANQGSEATYESGFVIDKFPISRPNLTFSTLTVSNMSPEDSSIYLCSAGFRNTEAFFGQGTRLTVV.

The genes are TRBV6-1 and TRBJ2-1; TRBD1 aligns across 8 bases. The CDR3 loop spans 13 amino acids. The V gene's germline CDR1 is MNHNS and CDR2 SASEGT. The V gene end was trimmed by 7 bases and the J gene end by 9 bases; junction bases not matched to a gene: 8. The CDR3 coding sequence is TGTGCCAGCACGCGGACAGGGTCGAGTGAGCAGTTCTTC. It is translated as CASTRTGSSEQFF.